This TCR beta chain was retrieved from a study of shared clonotypes between healthy human individuals. Study overall: The study enrolled two women and three men aged 18 to 49. Broader study findings: In the sorted subsets, rarefaction showed sequencing was incomplete despite large depth.

Germline V CDR1 and CDR2: SNHLY, FYNNEI. This CDR3 has 13 amino acids. The V end lost 10 bases, the J end lost 0 bases, and 9 bases lay between the germline ends. For this clone: What it recognizes is unknown.

TCRdb keeps only in-frame clones here, not all; method: immunoSEQ multiplex PCR. Here the sample spans roughly 1,500,000 clones, approximately 98% being singletons. This chain links TRBV2 with TRBJ1-4, with a tentative D call TRBD1 (6 bases). This receptor was identified in a man aged 25 to 45 in good health. Sequenced: naive CD4+ T cells sorted from blood. Indicated subset: CD45RA+ positively selected. CDR3 loop: CATSGATNEKLFF. In DNA form, the CDR3 reads TGTGCCACCTCAGGGGCAACTAATGAAAAACTGTTTTTT.